This T cell receptor beta chain originates from a study of CD8 T cells in ankylosing spondylitis. Study results and caveats: Seemingly characteristic of ankylosing spondylitis blood was a TCR beta motif consisting of 7 or 8 highly homologous variants.

V lost 5 bases, J lost 0 bases, and 5 bases lay in between. The V gene's germline CDR1 is MNHEY and CDR2 SVGEGT. This CDR3 has 13 residues. One entry per CDR3 protein results from TCRdb running MiXCR on the 5' RACE reads. The sample yields roughly 60,000 distinct CDR3 sequences, 6.2% seen once. This clonotype was picked up many times. The antigen remains unidentified. The sample taken for sequencing was synovial fluid, either unsorted or a sorted T cell fraction (not recorded which). This clonotype originated in a male donor with ankylosing spondylitis. This chain joins TRBV6-2 or TRBV6-3 and TRBJ2-1, with D possibly TRBD2 on 5 matching bases. CDR3 loop: CASSGSSYNEQFF. The CDR3 nucleotides read TGTGCCAGCAGTGGGAGCTCCTACAATGAGCAGTTCTTC.